This T cell receptor (beta chain) was identified in a study of T cells after yellow fever vaccination. Turning to the study itself: For low cell numbers, libraries were made with SMART-Seq v4 Ultra Low Input. Broader study findings: FACS-sorted repertoires might harbor abundant contaminating clonotypes from the bulk population. Among primary-vaccination clones, most reappeared after the booster, at 95% to 96% for CD4 and 88% for CD8.

Of note for this clonotype: The antigen is undetermined.

A universal primer site and UMIs were added as TCR cDNA was made by 5'RACE template switching. TCRdb re-analysed the 5' RACE reads in MiXCR, keeping a single row per CDR3 protein. Here the sample spans more than 350,000 distinct CDR3 sequences, 11% being singletons. The sequence was collected from a man aged 18 to 30 who received the YFV17D yellow fever vaccine. The sequencing used PBMCs, collected on the day of the first yellow fever vaccination.

The CDR3 spells CATSREIGGGTQYF. The DNA for the CDR3 is TGTGCCACCAGCAGAGAGATTGGGGGGGGTACGCAGTATTTT. The chain uses TRBV15 and TRBJ2-3, with TRBD2 matching over 7 bases. From germline, CDR1 is LNHNV and CDR2 YYDKDF (reference sequence). The CDR3 runs to 14 residues. The ends lost 0 bases at V and 8 bases at J; junction bases unmatched: 5. Looking up the rest from reference TRBV15 and TRBJ2-3 gives the full variable domain: DAMVIQNPRYQVTQFGKPVTLSCSQTLNHNVMYWYQQKSSQAPKLLFHYYDKDFNNEADTPDNFQSRRPNTSFCFLDIRSPGLGDTAMYLCATSREIGGGTQYFGPGTRLTVL.